This T cell receptor (beta chain) was retrieved from a study of shared clonotypes between healthy human individuals. The assay ran at deep level. Each sorted subset replicate got 200 ng genomic DNA, 25,000 to 35,000 genomes. In the study's own analysis: Filtering differed for immunoSEQ, which gave only junction sequences without quality scores. Method: immunoSEQ multiplex PCR; TCRdb's copy keeps in-frame clones and lacks some. Clone size and V and J calls were adopted from that table, with D and trimming inferred from the DNA. Here the sample spans approximately 1,500,000 clones, nearly 99% being singletons. V was shortened by 0 bases and J by 4 bases, with 14 bases between the two germline ends. The length of the CDR3 is 16 residues. CDR1 is SGHTA, CDR2 FQGNSA, per germline.

The specimen was naive CD4+ T cells sorted from blood. Subset indicated: CD45RA+ positively selected. V usage is TRBV7-2 and J usage is TRBJ2-3; a weak D match, TRBD1 (5 bases). The receptor comes from a man aged 25-45 years in good health. This chain's CDR3 is CASSLALTGVADTQYF. In DNA form, the CDR3 reads TGTGCCAGCAGCTTAGCGCTCACAGGAGTCGCAGATACGCAGTATTTT.